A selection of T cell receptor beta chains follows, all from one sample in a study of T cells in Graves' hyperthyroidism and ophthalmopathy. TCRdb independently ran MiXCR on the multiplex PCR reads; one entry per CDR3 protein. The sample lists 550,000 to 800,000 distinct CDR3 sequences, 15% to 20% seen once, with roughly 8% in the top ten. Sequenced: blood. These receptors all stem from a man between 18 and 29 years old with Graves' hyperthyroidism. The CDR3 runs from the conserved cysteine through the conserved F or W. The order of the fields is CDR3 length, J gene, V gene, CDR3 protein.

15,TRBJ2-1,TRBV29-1,CSVEKGAGGGNEQFF
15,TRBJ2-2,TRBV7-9,CASSLFRPSTGELFF
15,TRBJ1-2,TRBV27,CASSPIGFTNYGYTF
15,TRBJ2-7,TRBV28,CASSLGRYGDYEQYF
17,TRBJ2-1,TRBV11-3,CASSLALAGSSYNEQFF
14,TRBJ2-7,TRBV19,CASSLAVTSYEQYF
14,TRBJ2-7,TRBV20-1,CSASSSGRRGEQYF
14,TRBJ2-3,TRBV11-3,CASSLITGTDTQYF
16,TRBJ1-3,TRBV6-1,CASSLISTASGNTIYF
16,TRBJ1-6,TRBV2,CASSDEGGNRGSPLHF
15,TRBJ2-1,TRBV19,CASSIEGGIYNEQLF
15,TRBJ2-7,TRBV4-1,CASSQGEGADYEQYF
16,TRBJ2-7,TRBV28,CASRRLGLAGGREQYF
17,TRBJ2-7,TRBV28,CASSPGLAGGPVYEQYF
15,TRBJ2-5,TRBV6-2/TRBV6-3,CASSLTGTLQETQYF
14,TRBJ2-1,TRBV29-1,CSVRPGTLYNEQFF
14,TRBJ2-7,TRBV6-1,CASSEAQSSNEQYF
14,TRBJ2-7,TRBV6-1,CASTPTGARYEQYF
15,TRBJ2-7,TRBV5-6,CASSLSQGNPYEQYF
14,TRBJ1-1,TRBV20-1,CSATRTAMNTEAFF
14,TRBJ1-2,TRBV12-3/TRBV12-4,CASSFAGTGTGYTF
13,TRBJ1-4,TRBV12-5,CAAPGTQGEKLFF
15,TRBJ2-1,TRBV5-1,CASSLGTGIGNEQFF
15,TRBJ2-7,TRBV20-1,CSARGGRDVPHEQYF
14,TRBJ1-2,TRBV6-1,CASITQGVNYGYTF
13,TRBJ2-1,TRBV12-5,CASGPPGPDEQFF
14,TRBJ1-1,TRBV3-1,CASSQGRVVNEAFF
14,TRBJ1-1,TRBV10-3,CAISESRTNTEAFF
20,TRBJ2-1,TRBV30,CAWMGVTRFFSGVSYNEQFF
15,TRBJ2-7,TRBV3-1,CASSLQRLGPHEQYF
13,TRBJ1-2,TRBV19,CASSADGKYGYTF
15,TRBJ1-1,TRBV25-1,CASSAYRGMSTEAFF
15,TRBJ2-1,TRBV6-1,CATTLLAPSYNEQFF
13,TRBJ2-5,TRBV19,CASSIDGEETQYF
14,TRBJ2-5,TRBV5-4,CASSLDLGTETQYF
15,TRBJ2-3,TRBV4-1,CASSQTGTTGDTQYF
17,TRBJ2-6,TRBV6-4,CASSLGTSVSGANVLTF
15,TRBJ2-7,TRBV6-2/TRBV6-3,CASSSEDRGSYEQYF
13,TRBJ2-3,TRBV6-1,CASRAGVSDTQYF
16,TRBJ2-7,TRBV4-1,CASSQVGRDREDEQYF
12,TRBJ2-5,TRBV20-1,CSAWDSQETQYF
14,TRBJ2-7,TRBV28,CASRSTGISYEQYF
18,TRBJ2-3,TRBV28,CASSWGLAGGPSTDTQYF
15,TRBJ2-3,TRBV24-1,CATSGGVLGTDTQYF
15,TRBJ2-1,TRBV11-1,CASSPGRTPYNEQFF
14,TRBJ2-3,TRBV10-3,CAISEASGTDTQYF
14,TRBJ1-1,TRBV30,CAWSSKGFNTEAFF
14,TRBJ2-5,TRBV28,CASSLQGTPLTQYF
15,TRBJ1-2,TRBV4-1,CASSYPSRQLNGYTF
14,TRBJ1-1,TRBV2,CASSEWAGFTEAFF
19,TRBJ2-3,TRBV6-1,CASSNPYPRAGIGTDTQYF
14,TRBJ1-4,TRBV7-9,CASRLMATNEKLFF
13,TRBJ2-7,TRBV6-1,CASTRTSGAEQYF
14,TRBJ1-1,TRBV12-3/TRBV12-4,CASSSRIKNTEAFF
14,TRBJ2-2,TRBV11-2,CASSLISGGMELFF
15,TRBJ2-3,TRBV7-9,CASSVGTAYTDTQYF
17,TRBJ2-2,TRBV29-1,CSVERLAGALSTGELFF
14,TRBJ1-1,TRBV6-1,CASSHGTAHTEAFF
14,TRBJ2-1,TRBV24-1,CATSAGQQGREQFF